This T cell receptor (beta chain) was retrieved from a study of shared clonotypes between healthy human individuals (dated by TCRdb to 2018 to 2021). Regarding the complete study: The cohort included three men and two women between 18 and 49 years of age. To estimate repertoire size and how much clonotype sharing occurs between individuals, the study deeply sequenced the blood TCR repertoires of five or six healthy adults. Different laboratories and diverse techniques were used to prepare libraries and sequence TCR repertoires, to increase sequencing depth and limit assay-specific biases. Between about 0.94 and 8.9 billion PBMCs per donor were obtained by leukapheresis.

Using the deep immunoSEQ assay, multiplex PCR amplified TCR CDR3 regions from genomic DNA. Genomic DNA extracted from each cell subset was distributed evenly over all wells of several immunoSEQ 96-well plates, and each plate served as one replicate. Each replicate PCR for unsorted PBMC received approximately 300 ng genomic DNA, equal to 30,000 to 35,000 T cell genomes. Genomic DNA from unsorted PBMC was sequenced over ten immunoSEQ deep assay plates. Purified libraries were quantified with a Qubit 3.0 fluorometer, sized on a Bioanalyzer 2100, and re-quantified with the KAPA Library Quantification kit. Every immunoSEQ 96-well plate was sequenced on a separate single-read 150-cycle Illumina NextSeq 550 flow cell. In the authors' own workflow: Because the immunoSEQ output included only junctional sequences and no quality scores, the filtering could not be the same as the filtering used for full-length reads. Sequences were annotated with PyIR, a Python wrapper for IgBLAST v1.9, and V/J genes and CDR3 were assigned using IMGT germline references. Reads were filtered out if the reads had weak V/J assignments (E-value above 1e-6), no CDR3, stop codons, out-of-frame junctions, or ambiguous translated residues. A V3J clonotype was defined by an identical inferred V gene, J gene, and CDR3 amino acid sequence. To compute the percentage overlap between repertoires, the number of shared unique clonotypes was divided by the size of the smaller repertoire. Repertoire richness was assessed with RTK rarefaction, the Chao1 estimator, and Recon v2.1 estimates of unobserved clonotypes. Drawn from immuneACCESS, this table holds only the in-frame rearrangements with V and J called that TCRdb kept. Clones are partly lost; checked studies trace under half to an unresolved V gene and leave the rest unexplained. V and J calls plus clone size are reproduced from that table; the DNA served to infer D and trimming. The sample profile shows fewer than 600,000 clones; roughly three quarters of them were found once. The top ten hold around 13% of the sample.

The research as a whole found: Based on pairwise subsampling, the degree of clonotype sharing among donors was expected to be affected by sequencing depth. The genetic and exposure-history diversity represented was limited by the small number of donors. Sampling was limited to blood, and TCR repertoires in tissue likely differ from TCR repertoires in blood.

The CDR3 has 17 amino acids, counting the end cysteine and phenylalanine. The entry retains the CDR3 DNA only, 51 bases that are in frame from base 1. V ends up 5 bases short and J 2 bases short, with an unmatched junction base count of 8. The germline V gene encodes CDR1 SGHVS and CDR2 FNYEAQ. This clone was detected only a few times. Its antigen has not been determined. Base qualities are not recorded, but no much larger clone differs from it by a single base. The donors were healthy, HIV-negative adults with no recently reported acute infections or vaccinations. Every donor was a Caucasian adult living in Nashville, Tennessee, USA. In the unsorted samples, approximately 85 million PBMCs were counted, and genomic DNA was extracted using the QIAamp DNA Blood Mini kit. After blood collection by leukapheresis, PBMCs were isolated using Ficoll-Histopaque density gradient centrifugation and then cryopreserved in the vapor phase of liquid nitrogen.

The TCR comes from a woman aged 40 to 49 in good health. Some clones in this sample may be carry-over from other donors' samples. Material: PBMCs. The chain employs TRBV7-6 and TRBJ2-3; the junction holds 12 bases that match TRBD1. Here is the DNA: TGTGCCAGCAGCCCGGGACAGGGGGCAGGGCCCACAGATACGCAGTATTTT. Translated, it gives CASSPGQGAGPTDTQYF.